The clone carrying this T cell receptor beta chain was seen at least ten times. This record belongs to a study of blood T cells in healthy people across ages. A second about 7 to 11 cycle PCR used barcoded and J-beta primers. TCRdb passed the 5' RACE reads through MiXCR, listing each CDR3 protein once. The sample yields about 680,000 distinct CDR3 sequences, approximately 49% seen once. The CDR3 runs 15 residues. After removal of 6 bases from V and 8 bases from J, the junction contained 10 bases not matched to a gene. Germline CDR1 and CDR2: ENHRY and SYGVKD. Input material: blood. This TCR derives from a woman aged 60-75 years in good health. The chain has TRBV10-3 and TRBJ2-1, with 10 nucleotides matching TRBD1. The CDR3 region has the DNA TGTGCCATCAGGAACCGGGACAGGGGATCGGATGAGCAGTTCTTC. Translated, it gives CAIRNRDRGSDEQFF.